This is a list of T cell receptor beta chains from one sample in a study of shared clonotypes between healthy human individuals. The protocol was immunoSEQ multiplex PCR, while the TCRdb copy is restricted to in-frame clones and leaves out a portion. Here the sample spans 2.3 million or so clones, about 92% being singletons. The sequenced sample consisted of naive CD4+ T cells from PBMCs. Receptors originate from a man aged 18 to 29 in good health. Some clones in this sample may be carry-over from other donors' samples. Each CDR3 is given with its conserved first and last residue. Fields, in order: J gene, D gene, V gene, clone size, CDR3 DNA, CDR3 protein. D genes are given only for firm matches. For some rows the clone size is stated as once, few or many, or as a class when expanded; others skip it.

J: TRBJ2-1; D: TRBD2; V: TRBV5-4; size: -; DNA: TGTGCCAGCAGCTTGGGTGCGGGACTAGCCAATGAGCAGTTCTTC; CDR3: CASSLGAGLANEQFF
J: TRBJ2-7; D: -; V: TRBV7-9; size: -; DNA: TGTGCCAGCAGCTTAGCGTCGGCGGGGAGCTCCTACGAGCAGTACTTC; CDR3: CASSLASAGSSYEQYF
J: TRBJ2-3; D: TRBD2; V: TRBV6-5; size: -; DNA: TGTGCCAGCAGTGCTGCGGGAGGGAGGGATACGCAGTATTTT; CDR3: CASSAAGGRDTQYF
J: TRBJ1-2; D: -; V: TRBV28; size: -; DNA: TGTGCCAGCGGGACCCCCTATGGCTACACCTTC; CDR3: CASGTPYGYTF
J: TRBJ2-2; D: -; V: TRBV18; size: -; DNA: TGTGCCAGCTCACCGGGGCAACAGAACACCGGGGAGCTGTTTTTT; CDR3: CASSPGQQNTGELFF
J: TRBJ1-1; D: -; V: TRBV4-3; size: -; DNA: TGCGCCAGCAGCCTAGGACTGCCCAGCGCGGGGACTGAAGCTTTCTTT; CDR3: CASSLGLPSAGTEAFF
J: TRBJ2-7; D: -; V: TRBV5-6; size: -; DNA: TGTGCCAGCAGCTTGGGGGGGCCCCGCTCCTACGAGCAGTACTTC; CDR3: CASSLGGPRSYEQYF
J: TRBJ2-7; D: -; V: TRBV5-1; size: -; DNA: TGCGCCAGCAGCTTGCTTGGGCAGGGGTTCTACGAGCAGTACTTC; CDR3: CASSLLGQGFYEQYF
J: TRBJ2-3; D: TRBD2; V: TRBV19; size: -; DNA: TGTGCCAGTAGTATGTCGGGGGGAGATACGCAGTATTTT; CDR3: CASSMSGGDTQYF
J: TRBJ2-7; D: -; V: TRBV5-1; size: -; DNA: TGCGCCAGCAGCTTGGCTCCGGCGAGCTCCTACGAGCAGTACTTC; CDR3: CASSLAPASSYEQYF
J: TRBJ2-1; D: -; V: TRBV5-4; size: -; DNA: TGTGCCAGCAGCTTCGGGAGAAGTTTCAATGAGCAGTTCTTC; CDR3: CASSFGRSFNEQFF
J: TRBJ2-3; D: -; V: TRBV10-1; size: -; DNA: TGCGCCAGCAGTGAGTCGACAGATACGCAGTATTTT; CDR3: CASSESTDTQYF
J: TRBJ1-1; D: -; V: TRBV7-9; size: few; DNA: TGTGCCAGCAGCTTAAGAGGGATTGAAGCTTTCTTT; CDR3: CASSLRGIEAFF
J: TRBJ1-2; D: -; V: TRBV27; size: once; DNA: TGTGCCAGCAGTTATAAGGGATCCCGGGGTGGCTACACCTTC; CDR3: CASSYKGSRGGYTF
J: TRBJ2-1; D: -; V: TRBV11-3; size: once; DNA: TGTGCCAGCAGCTTACGGACAGAGAGCTCCTACAATGAGCAGTTCTTC; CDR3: CASSLRTESSYNEQFF
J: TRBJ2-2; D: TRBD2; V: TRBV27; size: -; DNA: TGTGCCAGCAGTTTCCTATTGTCTAGCGGGCGGAACACCGGGGAGCTGTTTTTT; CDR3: CASSFLLSSGRNTGELFF
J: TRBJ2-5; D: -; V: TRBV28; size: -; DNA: TGTGCCAGCAGTTTGAGCATTCAAGAGACCCAGTACTTC; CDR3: CASSLSIQETQYF
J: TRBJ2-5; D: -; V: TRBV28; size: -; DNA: TGTGCCAGCAGCCCCTCACAGTCCCAGTACTTC; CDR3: CASSPSQSQYF
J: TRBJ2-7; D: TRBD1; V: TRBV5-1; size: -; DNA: TGCGCCAGCAGCTCACAGGGGGTCAACTACGAGCAGTACTTC; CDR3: CASSSQGVNYEQYF
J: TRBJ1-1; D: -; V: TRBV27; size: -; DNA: TGTGCCAGCAGTTTATATTCGAACACTGAAGCTTTCTTT; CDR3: CASSLYSNTEAFF
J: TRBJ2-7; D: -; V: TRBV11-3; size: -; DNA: TGTGCCAGCAGCTACGACAGTTCCTCCTACGAGCAGTACTTC; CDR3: CASSYDSSSYEQYF
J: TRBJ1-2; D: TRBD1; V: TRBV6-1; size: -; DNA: TGTGCCAGCAGTGAAGTGGGACAGGGTGGCTACACCTTC; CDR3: CASSEVGQGGYTF